Below are 7 T cell receptor beta chains sequenced from a single sample in a study of response to subunit inactivated influenza vaccine. TCRdb redid the calling of the RT-PCR reads with MiXCR, one entry per CDR3 protein. This table holds 450,000 to 700,000 distinct CDR3 sequences, 14% found once. The sequences come from PBMCs from blood, collected approximately 12 days after vaccination. These TCRs come from a man aged 45-65 years who received an inactivated influenza vaccine.

CDR3 coding DNA: TGTGCCAGCAGTTCCGATAAGGGGGGCTACAATGAGCAGTTCTTC. The encoded protein is CASSSDKGGYNEQFF. This chain joins TRBV12-3 or TRBV12-4 and TRBJ2-1; either TRBD1 or TRBD2 may supply D (6 bases each). The V and J ends lost 4 bases and 3 bases respectively, with 13 bases between them. The CDR3 has 15 amino acids.

The chain has TRBV5-1 and TRBJ2-2; D not resolved. The CDR3 runs to 16 residues. Deletions cut 0 bases from V and 5 bases from J, with 14 bases between. The germline V gene has CDR1 SGHRS and CDR2 YFSETQ. The CDR3 spells CASSLDRVFKTGELFF. Here the CDR3 DNA reads TGCGCCAGCAGCTTGGATAGGGTTTTCAAGACCGGGGAGCTGTTTTTT.

This clonotype was seen repeatedly, ten times or more. V gene TRBV12-3 or TRBV12-4 combines with J gene TRBJ1-2; D is perhaps TRBD1 (5 bases). CDR3 length: 17 amino acids. The V gene lost 3 bases and the J gene lost 0 bases, with 17 bases spanning the gap. CDR3 protein: CASSFGQGGPANYGYTF. CDR3 sequence (DNA): TGTGCCAGCAGTTTTGGGCAGGGAGGTCCTGCTAACTATGGCTACACCTTC.

V and J are TRBV14 and TRBJ2-1, with 7 bases lining up with TRBD2. The CDR3 sequence is 18 residues long. Per the germline V gene, CDR1 is SGHDN and CDR2 is FVKESK. V trimming: 0 bases; J trimming: 3 bases; junction bases outside the gene matches: 11. The chain's CDR3 is CASSQEGFGRNNYNEQFF. The CDR3 nucleotides are TGTGCCAGCAGCCAAGAAGGGTTCGGGAGGAACAACTACAATGAGCAGTTCTTC.

This clonotype was counted only a few times. V gene TRBV7-8 combines with J gene TRBJ2-7; no reliable D call. Trimming cost V 5 bases and J 4 bases, with 18 bases left between them. The CDR3 loop spans 15 amino acids. Germline V gene data show CDR1 as SGHVS and CDR2 as FQNEAQ. CDR3 loop: CASSPRRASLYEQYF. CDR3 sequence (DNA): TGTGCCAGCAGCCCCCGTCGGGCGAGCCTATACGAGCAGTACTTC.

This clonotype has a handful of counts. The chain couples TRBV7-8 to TRBJ2-5; D call uncertain. Germline CDR1 SGHVS, CDR2 FQNEAQ. V dropped 5 bases and J dropped 5 bases, with 18 bases sitting between them. The CDR3 is 15 amino acids. This chain's CDR3 is CASSRRSIEPETQYF. The CDR3 DNA reads TGTGCCAGCAGCCGACGGTCTATTGAGCCGGAGACCCAGTACTTC. Using reference TRBV7-8 and TRBJ2-5 for the parts outside the CDR3, the full variable domain is GAGVSQSPRYKVAKRGQDVALRCDPISGHVSLFWYQQALGQGPEFLTYFQNEAQLDKSGLPSDRFFAERPEGSVSTLKIQRTQQEDSAVYLCASSRRSIEPETQYFGPGTRLLVL.

This clonotype was seen a few times. This chain uses TRBV5-1 with TRBJ2-1, with TRBD1 as a possible D gene (6 bases). Germline V gives CDR1 SGHRS, CDR2 YFSETQ. The ends were cut back, 5 bases at V and 7 bases at J, with 10 bases in the middle. This CDR3 is 12 amino acids long. The CDR3 DNA sequence: TGCGCCAGCAGACTACAGGGAAATGAGCAGTTCTTC. This codes for CASRLQGNEQFF.